The 8 T cell receptor beta chains listed next were all sequenced from one sample in a study of T cells in Graves' hyperthyroidism and ophthalmopathy. TCR beta CDR3 regions were amplified from RNA. The study used the HTBI primer set for a first-round RT-PCR of the TCR CDR3. MiXCR was run by TCRdb on the multiplex PCR reads, yielding one entry per CDR3 protein. The sample has about 500,000 distinct CDR3 sequences, approximately 48% seen once. The sequencing sample was made of peripheral blood or thyroid tissue (not recorded which). These receptors were taken from an adult woman with Graves' disease, either hyperthyroidism or ophthalmopathy (not recorded which).

At least ten counts were recorded for this clonotype. The J gene is TRBJ1-2, the V gene TRBV7-2; D is uncertain. The V and J ends lost 5 bases and 2 bases respectively, with 12 bases between them. The CDR3 is 14 amino acids. CDR1 SGHTA and CDR2 FQGNSA come from the germline V gene. For the CDR3, the DNA is TGTGCCAGCAGCCATGGGCGGAGGAACTATGGCTACACCTTC. Translating gives CASSHGRRNYGYTF.

This clonotype was found a few times. V and J are TRBV6-2 or TRBV6-3 and TRBJ1-6; D is unresolved. CDR3 length: 14 amino acids. V was trimmed by 2 bases and J by 7 bases, leaving 9 bases between them. Germline CDR1 MNHEY, CDR2 SVGEGT. CDR3 sequence (DNA): TGTGCCAGCAGTTACGGAAAGGAGAATTCACCCCTCCACTTT. This codes for CASSYGKENSPLHF.

CDR3 sequence reads: CASSRNDRASHEQYF. DNA of the CDR3: TGTGCCAGCAGCCGCAACGACAGGGCGAGCCACGAGCAGTACTTC. V gene TRBV14 combines with J gene TRBJ2-7; 7 bases are shared with TRBD1. The CDR3 is made up of 15 amino acids. V gave up 4 bases and J gave up 5 bases; unmatched junction bases: 11. Germline V lookup: CDR1 SGHDN, CDR2 FVKESK.

V usage is TRBV20-1 and J usage is TRBJ1-2; D is unresolved. This CDR3 comprises 14 residues. Per the germline V gene, CDR1 is DFQATT and CDR2 is SNEGSKA (reference sequence). V lost 0 bases, J lost 6 bases, and 14 bases lay in between. CDR3 bases: TGCAGTGCTAGAGAGCTCGGGATCCCCCATGGCTACACCTTC. As protein: CSARELGIPHGYTF.

This chain uses TRBV19 with TRBJ1-5; no clear D gene. Germline lookup yields CDR1 LNHDA and CDR2 SQIVND (reference sequence). The CDR3 runs to 16 residues. Trimming took off 0 bases at V and 3 bases at J, with 12 bases between the two ends. The CDR3 spells CASSIEGKGVNQPQHF. The CDR3 DNA sequence: TGTGCCAGTAGTATAGAAGGGAAGGGAGTCAATCAGCCCCAGCATTTT.

This chain links TRBV28 with TRBJ2-7, with TRBD2 as a possible D gene (5 bases). Trimming stripped 5 bases from V and 0 bases from J, with 20 bases between. This CDR3 has 17 residues. Germline V lookup: CDR1 MDHEN, CDR2 SYDVKM. CDR3 DNA: TGTGCCAGCAGTCACCCTAGGAGGAAGGGAAGCTCCTACGAGCAGTACTTC. Its translation is CASSHPRRKGSSYEQYF.

The chain joins TRBV25-1 to TRBJ2-7; D is uncertain. Germline V gives CDR1 MGHDK, CDR2 SYGVNS. The CDR3 is 12 amino acids. CDR3 nucleotide sequence: TGTGCTAGATTTTCCAGCCCCTACGAGCAGTACTTC. This codes for CARFSSPYEQYF.

This clonotype showed up just a few times. The chain carries TRBV27 and TRBJ1-5; a weak D match, TRBD1 (6 bases). Germline V gene lookup returns CDR1 MNHEY and CDR2 SMNVEV (reference sequence). The CDR3 loop spans 13 amino acids. V lost 7 bases and J 4 bases, leaving 11 bases between the germline ends. DNA for the CDR3: TGTGCCAGCACCCCGGGGACAAATCAGCCCCAGCATTTT. It yields the protein CASTPGTNQPQHF.